These T cell receptor beta chains were read from a single sample in a study of breast tumors, draining lymph nodes, adjacent tissues. TCRdb redid the calling of the multiplex PCR reads with MiXCR, one entry per CDR3 protein. The repertoire includes 130,000 or so distinct CDR3 sequences, under 25% of them detected once, and roughly 2.6% sits in the top ten. The sequencing sample was made of axillary lymph node tissue. The receptors were sampled from a female donor with breast cancer. Some clones in this sample may be carry-over from other donors' samples. The CDR3 runs from the conserved cysteine through the conserved F or W. Each record gives: V gene, D gene, clone size, J gene, CDR3 DNA, CDR3 protein. A D gene is named only where the DNA matches it firmly. The size field is filled for only some rows; it gives once, few, many or a size class.

TRBV19	TRBD1	many	TRBJ1-6	TGTGCCAGTAGTATAGCTGACAGGGGATGGCATTCACCCCTCCACTTT	CASSIADRGWHSPLHF
TRBV5-1	-	many	TRBJ2-7	TGCGCCAGCAGCTTGGCGAGACCAGACTACGAGCAGTACTTC	CASSLARPDYEQYF
TRBV6-6	TRBD1	many	TRBJ2-5	TGTGCCAGCAGTTACCGGAAGGGGGCAGAGACCCAGTACTTC	CASSYRKGAETQYF
TRBV10-3	-	few	TRBJ1-5	TGTGCCATCGGCTCCCAGGGAGAAAATCAGCCCCAGCATTTT	CAIGSQGENQPQHF
TRBV6-5	-	many	TRBJ1-6	TGTGCCAGCAGTTCATCCTGGCAGATTAATTCACCCCTCCACTTT	CASSSSWQINSPLHF
TRBV6-6	-	few	TRBJ2-4	TGTGCCAGCAGTGACCCCAGGGGACTAGCCAAAAACATTCAGTACTTC	CASSDPRGLAKNIQYF
TRBV6-5	TRBD2	many	TRBJ2-2	TGTGCCAGCAGTTTGGTGCCTAGCGGGTACACCGGGGAGCTGTTTTTT	CASSLVPSGYTGELFF
TRBV2	-	many	TRBJ2-1	TGTGCCAGCAGCTCAGGAGGTTATGAGCAGTTCTTC	CASSSGGYEQFF
TRBV11-2	-	many	TRBJ1-6	TGTGCCAGCAGCTTAGTCCCGGAGCATAATTCACCCCTCCACTTT	CASSLVPEHNSPLHF
TRBV28	TRBD2	many	TRBJ2-3	TGTGCCAGCAGGTTGGACGTAGCGGGAGATACAGATACGCAGTATTTT	CASRLDVAGDTDTQYF
TRBV20-1	TRBD2	-	TRBJ2-3	TGCAGTGCATCCTTAGCGGGAGGGTTCACAGATACGCAGTATTTT	CSASLAGGFTDTQYF